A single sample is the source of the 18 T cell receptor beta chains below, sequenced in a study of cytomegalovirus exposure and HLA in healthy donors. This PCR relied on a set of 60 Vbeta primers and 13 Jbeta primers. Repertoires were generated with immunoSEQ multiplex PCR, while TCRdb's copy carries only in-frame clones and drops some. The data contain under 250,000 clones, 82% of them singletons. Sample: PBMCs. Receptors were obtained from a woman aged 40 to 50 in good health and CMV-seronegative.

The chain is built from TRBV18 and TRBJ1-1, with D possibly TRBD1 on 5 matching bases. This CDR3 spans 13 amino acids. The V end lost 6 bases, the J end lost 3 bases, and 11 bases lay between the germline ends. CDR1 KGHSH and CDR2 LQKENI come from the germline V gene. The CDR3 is CASSQSRDTEAFF. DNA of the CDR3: TGTGCCAGCTCCCAGAGCAGGGACACTGAAGCTTTCTTT.

The CDR3 nucleotides read TGTGCCAGCAGCGTAGGAGCGGATTTCTCCTACAATGAGCAGTTCTTC. Translating gives CASSVGADFSYNEQFF. The V and J genes are TRBV9 and TRBJ2-1; tentative D call: TRBD2 (5 bases). The CDR3 runs 16 residues. Germline-derived CDR1 and CDR2 are SGDLS and YYNGEE. Trimming removed 0 bases from V and 0 bases from J, with 10 bases in between.

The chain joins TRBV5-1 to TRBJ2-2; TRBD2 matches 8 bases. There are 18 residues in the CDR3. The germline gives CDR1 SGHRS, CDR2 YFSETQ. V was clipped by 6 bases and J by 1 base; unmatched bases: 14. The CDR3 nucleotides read TGCGCCAGCACCTACTGGCCTACTAGCGGAGGGAACACCGGGGAGCTGTTTTTT. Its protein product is CASTYWPTSGGNTGELFF.

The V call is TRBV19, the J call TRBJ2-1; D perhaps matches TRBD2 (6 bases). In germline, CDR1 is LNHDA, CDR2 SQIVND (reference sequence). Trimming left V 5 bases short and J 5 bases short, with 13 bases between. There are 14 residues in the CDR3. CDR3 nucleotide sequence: TGTGCCAGTAGTCTGGGTGGGGGGAACAATGAGCAGTTCTTC. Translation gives CASSLGGGNNEQFF.

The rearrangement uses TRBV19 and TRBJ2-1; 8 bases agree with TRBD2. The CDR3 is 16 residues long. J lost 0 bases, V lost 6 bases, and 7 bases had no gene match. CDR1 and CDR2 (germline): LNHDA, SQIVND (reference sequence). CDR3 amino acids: CASSGRGPSSYNEQFF. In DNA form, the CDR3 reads TGTGCCAGTAGCGGGAGGGGACCCAGCTCCTACAATGAGCAGTTCTTC.

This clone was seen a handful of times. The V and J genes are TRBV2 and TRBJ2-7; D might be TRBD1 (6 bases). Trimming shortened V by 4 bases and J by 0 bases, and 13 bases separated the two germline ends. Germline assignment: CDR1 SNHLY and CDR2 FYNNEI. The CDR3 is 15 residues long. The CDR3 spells CASSAQGGYSYEQYF. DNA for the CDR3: TGTGCCAGCAGTGCACAGGGTGGGTACTCCTACGAGCAGTACTTC.

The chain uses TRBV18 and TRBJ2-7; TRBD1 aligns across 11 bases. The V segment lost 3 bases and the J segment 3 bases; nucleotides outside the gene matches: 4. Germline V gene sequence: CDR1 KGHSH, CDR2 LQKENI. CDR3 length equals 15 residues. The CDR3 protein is CASSPLGTGGYEQYF. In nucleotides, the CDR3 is TGTGCCAGCTCACCCCTAGGGACAGGGGGCTACGAGCAGTACTTC.

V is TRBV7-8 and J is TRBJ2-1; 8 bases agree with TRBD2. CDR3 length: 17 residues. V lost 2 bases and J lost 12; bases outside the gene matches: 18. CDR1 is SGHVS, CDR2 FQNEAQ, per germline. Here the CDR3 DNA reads TGTGCCAGCAGCTTACCCCTTCGACTAGCGCCTAAGCTGATGCAGTTCTTC. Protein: CASSLPLRLAPKLMQFF.

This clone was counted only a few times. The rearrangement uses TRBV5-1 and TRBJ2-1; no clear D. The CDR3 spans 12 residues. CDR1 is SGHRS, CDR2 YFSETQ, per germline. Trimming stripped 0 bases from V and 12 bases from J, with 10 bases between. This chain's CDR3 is CASSLDSHGQFF. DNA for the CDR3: TGCGCCAGCAGCTTGGACAGCCACGGGCAGTTCTTC.

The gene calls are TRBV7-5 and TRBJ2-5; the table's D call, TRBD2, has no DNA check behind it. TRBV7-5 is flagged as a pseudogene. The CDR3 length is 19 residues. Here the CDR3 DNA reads TGTGTCAGCGCCGGGACTAGCGGGAATGGAGTCATAGGCCAAGAGACCCAGTACTTC. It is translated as CVSAGTSGNGVIGQETQYF.

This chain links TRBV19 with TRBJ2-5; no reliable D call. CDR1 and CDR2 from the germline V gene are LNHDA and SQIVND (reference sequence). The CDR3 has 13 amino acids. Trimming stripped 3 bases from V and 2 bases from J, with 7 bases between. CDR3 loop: CASSMSSQETQYF. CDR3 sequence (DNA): TGTGCCAGTAGTATGTCTAGTCAAGAGACCCAGTACTTC.

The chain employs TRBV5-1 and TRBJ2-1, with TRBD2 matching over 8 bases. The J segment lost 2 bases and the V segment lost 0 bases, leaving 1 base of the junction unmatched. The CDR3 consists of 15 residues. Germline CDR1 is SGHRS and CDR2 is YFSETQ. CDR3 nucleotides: TGCGCCAGCAGCTTGGCTAGCGGGCCCTACAATGAGCAGTTCTTC. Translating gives CASSLASGPYNEQFF.

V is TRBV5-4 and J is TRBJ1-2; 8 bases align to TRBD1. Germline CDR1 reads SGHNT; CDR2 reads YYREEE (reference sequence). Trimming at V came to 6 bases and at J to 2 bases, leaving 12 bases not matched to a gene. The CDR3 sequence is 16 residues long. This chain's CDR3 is CASKTQGALGNYGYTF. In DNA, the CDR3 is TGTGCCAGCAAGACCCAGGGGGCGCTGGGGAACTATGGCTACACCTTC.

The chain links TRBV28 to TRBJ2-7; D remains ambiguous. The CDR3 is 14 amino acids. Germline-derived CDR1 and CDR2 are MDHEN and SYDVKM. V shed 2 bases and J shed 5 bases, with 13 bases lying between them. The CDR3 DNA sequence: TGTGCCAGCAGTTTAGTCGGCCAACGGGACGAGCAGTACTTC. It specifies CASSLVGQRDEQYF.

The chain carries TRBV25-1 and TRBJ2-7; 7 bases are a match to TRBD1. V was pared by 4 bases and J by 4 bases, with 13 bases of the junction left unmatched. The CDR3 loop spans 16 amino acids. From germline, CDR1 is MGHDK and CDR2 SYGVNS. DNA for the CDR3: TGTGCCAGCAGTGTCTTAGGGGGCCCTTCATCTTACGAGCAGTACTTC. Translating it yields CASSVLGGPSSYEQYF.

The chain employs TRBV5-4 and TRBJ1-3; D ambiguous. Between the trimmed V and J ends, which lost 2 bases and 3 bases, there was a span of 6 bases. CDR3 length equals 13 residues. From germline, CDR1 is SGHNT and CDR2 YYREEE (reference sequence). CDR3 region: CASSFSGGNTIYF. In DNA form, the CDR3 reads TGTGCCAGCAGCTTTTCCGGTGGAAACACCATATATTTT.

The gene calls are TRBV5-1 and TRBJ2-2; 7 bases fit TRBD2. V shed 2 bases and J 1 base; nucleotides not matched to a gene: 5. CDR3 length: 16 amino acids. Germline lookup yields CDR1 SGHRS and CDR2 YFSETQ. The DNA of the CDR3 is TGCGCCAGCAGCTTCAGCCTAGCGGAGAACACCGGGGAGCTGTTTTTT. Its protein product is CASSFSLAENTGELFF. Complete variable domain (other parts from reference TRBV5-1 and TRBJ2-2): KAGVTQTPRYLIKTRGQQVTLSCSPISGHRSVSWYQQTPGQGLQFLFEYFSETQRNKGNFPGRFSGRQFSNSRSEMNVSTLELGDSALYLCASSFSLAENTGELFFGEGSRLTVL.

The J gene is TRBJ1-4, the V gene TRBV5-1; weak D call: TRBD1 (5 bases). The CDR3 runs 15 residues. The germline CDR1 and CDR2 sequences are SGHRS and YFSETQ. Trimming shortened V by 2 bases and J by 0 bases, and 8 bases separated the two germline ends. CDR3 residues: CASSFRAPTNEKLFF. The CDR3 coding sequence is TGCGCCAGCAGCTTCAGGGCACCAACTAATGAAAAACTGTTTTTT.